One sample yielded the 5 T cell receptor beta chains listed below, sequenced in a study of T-cell reconstitution after alpha-beta-depleted transplantation in children. Construction of the TCRbeta library involved unique molecular identifiers. TCRdb re-called the PCR reads through MiXCR, storing one row per CDR3 protein. Of hundreds of thousands of distinct CDR3 sequences listed, about 33% are singletons. Specimen: PBMCs from the stem cell graft donor, collected from the stem cell graft. The receptors originated from a human donor who donated a stem cell graft to a child with aplastic anemia.

CDR3 loop: CASRGTASGNTIYF. The DNA for the CDR3 is TGTGCCAGCAGGGGGACAGCCTCTGGAAACACCATATATTTT. This rearrangement joins TRBV12-3 or TRBV12-4 to TRBJ1-3, with TRBD1 matching over 7 bases. V gave up 6 bases and J gave up 0 bases; unmatched junction bases: 2. The CDR3 covers 14 residues.

CDR3 region: CSAEGGMNTEAFF. DNA for the CDR3: TGCAGTGCGGAAGGGGGCATGAACACTGAAGCTTTCTTT. V and J are TRBV20-1 and TRBJ1-1; 7 bases are a match to TRBD1. CDR3 length: 13 residues. Per the germline V gene, CDR1 is DFQATT and CDR2 is SNEGSKA (reference sequence). The ends lost 6 bases at V and 0 bases at J; junction bases unmatched: 4.

The table lists this clonotype with a few counts. The gene calls are TRBV29-1 and TRBJ2-1; 7 bases are shared with TRBD1. The J segment lost 4 bases and the V segment lost 3 bases, leaving 6 bases of the junction unmatched. CDR3 size: 14 residues. The germline CDR1 and CDR2 sequences are SQVTM and ANQGSEA. The CDR3: CSVEIRDRYNEQFF. The CDR3 coding sequence is TGCAGCGTTGAGATACGGGACAGATACAATGAGCAGTTCTTC.

This clonotype came up a few times. The chain has TRBV28 and TRBJ2-7, with 11 bases matching TRBD2. This CDR3 has 15 residues. V lost 5 bases and J lost 3; bases outside the gene matches: 6. Germline assignment: CDR1 MDHEN and CDR2 SYDVKM. CDR3 coding DNA: TGTGCCAGCAGTCCAGGGACTAGCGGCCTCTACGAGCAGTACTTC. Amino acids: CASSPGTSGLYEQYF.

In its sample, this clonotype was seen a few times. The V gene is TRBV6-2 or TRBV6-3, the J gene TRBJ2-2, with D perhaps TRBD2 (5 bases). Per the germline V gene, CDR1 is MNHEY and CDR2 is SVGEGT. The CDR3 loop spans 12 amino acids. Trimming removed 6 bases at V and 6 bases at J, with 8 bases between. CDR3 DNA sequence: TGTGCCAGCAGGACCGGGGCCGGGGAGCTGTTTTTT. It encodes CASRTGAGELFF.